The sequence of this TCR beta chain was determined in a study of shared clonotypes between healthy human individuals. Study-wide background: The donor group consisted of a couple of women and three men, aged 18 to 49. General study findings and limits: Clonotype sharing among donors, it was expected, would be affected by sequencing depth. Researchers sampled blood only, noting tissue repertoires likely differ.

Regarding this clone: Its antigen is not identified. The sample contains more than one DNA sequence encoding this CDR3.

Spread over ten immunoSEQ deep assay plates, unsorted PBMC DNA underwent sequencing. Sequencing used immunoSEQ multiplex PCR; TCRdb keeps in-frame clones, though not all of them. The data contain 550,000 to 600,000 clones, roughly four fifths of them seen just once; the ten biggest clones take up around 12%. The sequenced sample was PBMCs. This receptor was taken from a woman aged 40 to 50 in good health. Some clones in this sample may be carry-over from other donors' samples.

The CDR3 reads CASSADSYEQYF. CDR3 nucleotides: TGCGCCAGCAGCGCGGACAGCTACGAGCAGTACTTC. V and J are TRBV5-1 and TRBJ2-7; D may be TRBD1 (6 bases). The germline V gene has CDR1 SGHRS and CDR2 YFSETQ. The CDR3 contains 12 residues. Trimming took 4 bases from V and 3 from J, leaving 8 bases between them. Drawing the rest from reference TRBV5-1 and TRBJ2-7, the complete variable domain is KAGVTQTPRYLIKTRGQQVTLSCSPISGHRSVSWYQQTPGQGLQFLFEYFSETQRNKGNFPGRFSGRQFSNSRSEMNVSTLELGDSALYLCASSADSYEQYFGPGTRLTVT.